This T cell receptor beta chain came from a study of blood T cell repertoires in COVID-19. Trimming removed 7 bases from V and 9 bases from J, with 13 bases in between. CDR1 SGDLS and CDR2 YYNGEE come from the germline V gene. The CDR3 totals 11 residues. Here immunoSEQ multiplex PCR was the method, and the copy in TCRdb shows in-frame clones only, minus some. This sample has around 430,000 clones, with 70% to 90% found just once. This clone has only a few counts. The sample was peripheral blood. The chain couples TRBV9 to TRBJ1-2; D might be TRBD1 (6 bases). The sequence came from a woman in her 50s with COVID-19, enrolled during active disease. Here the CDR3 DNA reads TGTGCCAGCTCGACAGGATCTAGCTACACCTTC. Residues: CASSTGSSYTF.